Listed below are T cell receptor beta chains from one sample, sequenced in a study of blood T cell repertoires in COVID-19. Libraries were prepared by immunoSEQ multiplex PCR; TCRdb keeps only in-frame clonotypes and omits some of them. This table holds roughly 28,000 clones, 70% to 90% found once. Sequencing was done on a sample of peripheral blood. The receptors were gathered from a man between 65 and 85 years old with active COVID-19. Both conserved end residues are part of each CDR3. Each record gives: V gene, D gene, J gene, clone size, CDR3 DNA, CDR3 protein. A D gene is named only where the DNA matches it firmly. The size entry is marked missing in some rows and otherwise reads once, few, many or a size class.

>TRBV5-1|.|TRBJ2-2|.
TGCGCCAGCAGCTTGGCGGCGAGGGGGAACGGGGAGCTGTTTTTT
CASSLAARGNGELFF
>TRBV20-1|.|TRBJ1-5|.
TGCAGTGCTAGTGGGACTCTCCCTAGCAATCAGCCCCAGCATTTT
CSASGTLPSNQPQHF
>TRBV27|.|TRBJ1-1|.
TGTGCCAGCAGTTTAAGCCTCTTTCGTACAGGGCTCACTGAAGCTTTCTTT
CASSLSLFRTGLTEAFF
>TRBV4-1|.|TRBJ2-7|.
TGCGCCAGCAGCACGTCGACGGGCTCCTACGAGCAGTACTTC
CASSTSTGSYEQYF
>TRBV6-4|.|TRBJ2-5|.
TGTGCCAGCAGCAGCGGGCGGGGAGAGACCCAGTACTTC
CASSSGRGETQYF
>TRBV4-2|.|TRBJ1-3|.
TGTGCCAGCAGCCAAGTGCTGGGGGGAGGAAACACCATATATTTT
CASSQVLGGGNTIYF
>TRBV19|TRBD1|TRBJ1-1|.
TGTGCCAGTAGTACCGGCCCGGGCAGGGGGGTCACTGAAGCTTTCTTT
CASSTGPGRGVTEAFF
>TRBV7-9|TRBD1|TRBJ2-7|few
TGTGCCAGCAGCTTAGTGGGGGGACAGGGGTCCTACGAGCAGTACTTC
CASSLVGGQGSYEQYF
>TRBV4-1|TRBD1|TRBJ2-7|.
TGCGCCAGCAGCCAACACAGGGGGGAGACCTACGAGCAGTACTTC
CASSQHRGETYEQYF
>TRBV4-3|TRBD1|TRBJ1-3|once
TGCGCCAGCAGCCTGGGGCAGGGGGTTAGAAACACCATATATTTT
CASSLGQGVRNTIYF
>TRBV4-3|.|TRBJ2-7|.
TGCGCCAGCAGCCAAGACGGGGTAACCGGGGAGGCATACGAGCAGTACTTC
CASSQDGVTGEAYEQYF
>TRBV7-2|TRBD2|TRBJ2-1|.
TGTGCCAGCAGCACGGGACTACTACGACTCGACAATGAGCAGTTCTTC
CASSTGLLRLDNEQFF
>TRBV9|.|TRBJ2-4|.
TGTGCCAGCAGCGTAGAAGAAACGGAAAACATTCAGTACTTC
CASSVEETENIQYF
>TRBV7-9|.|TRBJ2-2|.
TGTGCCAGCACCGGACAGGGGGAGCTGTTTTTT
CASTGQGELFF
>TRBV14|.|TRBJ1-4|.
TGTGCCAGCAGCCAAGGCGGGGGAAAACTGTTTTTT
CASSQGGGKLFF
>TRBV24-1|TRBD2|TRBJ2-3|.
TGTGCCACCAGTGATGGGACTAGGACCACAGATACGCAGTATTTT
CATSDGTRTTDTQYF
>TRBV5-1|.|TRBJ2-3|.
TGCGCCAGCAGCTTGAGCGCAGGGGGAGGCGGCACAGATACGCAGTATTTT
CASSLSAGGGGTDTQYF